The sequence of this TCR beta chain was determined in a study of T cells in Graves' hyperthyroidism and ophthalmopathy. Germline CDR1 is SQVTM and CDR2 is ANQGSEA. The CDR3 is 14 residues long. The germline V and J ends were trimmed by 7 bases and 2 bases, with 16 bases remaining between them. This clonotype has a single count. From RNA transcripts, TCR beta CDR3 regions were amplified. A set of HTBI primers served as the primers for a first-round RT-PCR of the TCR CDR3. TCRdb re-derived calls from the multiplex PCR reads in MiXCR, one entry per CDR3 protein. In the table there are roughly 510,000 distinct CDR3 sequences, 46% of which are singletons.

The sequenced material came from peripheral blood or thyroid tissue (not recorded which). The rearrangement uses TRBV29-1 and TRBJ2-3; D is perhaps TRBD2 (5 bases). This clonotype was obtained from an adult woman with Graves' disease, either hyperthyroidism or ophthalmopathy (not recorded which). CDR3 sequence reads: CSDLRGSLTDTQYF. CDR3 DNA: TGCAGCGACCTTCGGGGTTCCCTCACAGATACGCAGTATTTT.